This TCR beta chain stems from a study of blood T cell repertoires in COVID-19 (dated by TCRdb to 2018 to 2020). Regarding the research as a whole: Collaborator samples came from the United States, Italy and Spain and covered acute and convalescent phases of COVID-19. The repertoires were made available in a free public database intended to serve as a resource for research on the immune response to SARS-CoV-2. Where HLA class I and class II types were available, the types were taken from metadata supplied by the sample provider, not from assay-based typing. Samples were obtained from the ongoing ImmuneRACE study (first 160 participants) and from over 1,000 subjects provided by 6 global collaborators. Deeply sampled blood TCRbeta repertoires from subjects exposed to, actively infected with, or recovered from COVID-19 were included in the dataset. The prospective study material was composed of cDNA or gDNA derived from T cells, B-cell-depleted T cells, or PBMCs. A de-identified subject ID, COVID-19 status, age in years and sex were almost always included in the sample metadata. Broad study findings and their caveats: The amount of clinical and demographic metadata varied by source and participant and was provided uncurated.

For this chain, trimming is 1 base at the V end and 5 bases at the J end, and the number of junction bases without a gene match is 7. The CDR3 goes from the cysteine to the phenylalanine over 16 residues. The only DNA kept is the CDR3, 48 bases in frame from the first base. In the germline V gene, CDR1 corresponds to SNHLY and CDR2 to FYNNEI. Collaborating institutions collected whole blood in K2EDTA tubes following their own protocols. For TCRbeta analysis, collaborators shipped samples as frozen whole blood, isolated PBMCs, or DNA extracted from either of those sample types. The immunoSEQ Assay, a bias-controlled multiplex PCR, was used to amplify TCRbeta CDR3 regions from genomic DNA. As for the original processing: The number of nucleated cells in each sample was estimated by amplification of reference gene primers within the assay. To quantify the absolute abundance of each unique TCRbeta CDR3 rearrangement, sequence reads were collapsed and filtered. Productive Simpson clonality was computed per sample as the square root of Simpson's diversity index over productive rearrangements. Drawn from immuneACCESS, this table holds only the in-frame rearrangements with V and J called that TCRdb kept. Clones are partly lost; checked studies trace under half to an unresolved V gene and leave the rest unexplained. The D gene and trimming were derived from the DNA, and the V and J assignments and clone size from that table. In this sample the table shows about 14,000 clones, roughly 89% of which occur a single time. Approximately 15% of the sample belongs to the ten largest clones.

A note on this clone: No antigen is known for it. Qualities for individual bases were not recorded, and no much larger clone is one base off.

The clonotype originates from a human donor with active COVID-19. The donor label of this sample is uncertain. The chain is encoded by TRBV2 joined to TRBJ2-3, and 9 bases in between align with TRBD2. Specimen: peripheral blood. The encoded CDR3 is CASSEGAGGIVDTQYF. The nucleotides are TGTGCCAGCAGTGAAGGGGCGGGGGGGATTGTAGATACGCAGTATTTT.